Below are 30 T cell receptor beta chains sequenced from a single sample in a study of glioma-infiltrating T cells after dendritic cell vaccination. Generated by immunoSEQ multiplex PCR, the TCRdb table keeps only in-frame clones and is missing some. This table holds around 100,000 clones, roughly four fifths found once. Described time point: after dendritic cell vaccination, including at tumor progression/relapse. Sequencing used blood, obtained after dendritic cell vaccination. Receptors originate from a human donor with glioblastoma.

This chain joins TRBV5-1 and TRBJ1-1, with 7 bases aligning to TRBD1. The CDR3 totals 15 residues. Trimming took 3 bases from V and 4 from J; bases not matched to a gene: 9. The germline V gene has CDR1 SGHRS and CDR2 YFSETQ. The CDR3 region has the DNA TGCGCCAGCAGCTCCGGACACCCAGGGGGCACTGAAGCTTTCTTT. Translating it yields CASSSGHPGGTEAFF.

This clone was detected once. V gene TRBV2 combines with J gene TRBJ2-7; a weak D match, TRBD1 (5 bases). CDR1 and CDR2 (germline): SNHLY, FYNNEI. The ends were cut back, 3 bases at V and 7 bases at J, with 13 bases in the middle. The CDR3 is 13 residues long. The CDR3 DNA reads as TGTGCCAGCAGTGAGATCAGGGTTAGAGAGCAGTACTTC. Amino acid sequence: CASSEIRVREQYF.

This sequence joins TRBV6-1 and TRBJ2-7; tentatively, D is TRBD1 (5 bases). V dropped 3 bases and J dropped 0 bases, with 9 bases sitting between them. The V gene's germline CDR1 is MNHNS and CDR2 SASEGT. The CDR3 runs to 14 residues. This CDR3 is CASSDWTRSYEQYF. CDR3 nucleotides: TGTGCCAGCAGTGATTGGACACGCTCCTACGAGCAGTACTTC.

This chain links TRBV2 with TRBJ2-7; a possible D gene is TRBD1 (6 bases). CDR1 is SNHLY, CDR2 FYNNEI, per germline. The CDR3 extends over 15 amino acids. Trimming left V 5 bases short and J 2 bases short, with 16 bases between. The CDR3 loop is CASSKPGTRTYEQYF. The CDR3 DNA sequence: TGTGCCAGCAGTAAACCGGGGACACGGACCTACGAGCAGTACTTC. The full variable domain, with the rest looked up from reference TRBV2 and TRBJ2-7, is EPEVTQTPSHQVTQMGQEVILRCVPISNHLYFYWYRQILGQKVEFLVSFYNNEISEKSEIFDDQFSVERPDGSNFTLKIRSTKLEDSAMYFCASSKPGTRTYEQYFGPGTRLTVT.

The gene calls are TRBV6-5 and TRBJ1-5, with D maybe TRBD1 (5 bases). The V end lost 6 bases, the J end lost 4 bases, and 10 bases lay between the germline ends. The CDR3 runs 13 residues. Germline V CDR1 and CDR2: MNHEY, SVGAGI. CDR3 DNA sequence: TGTGCCAGCAGAGACCAGGGAAATCAGCCCCAGCATTTT. It codes for CASRDQGNQPQHF.

The V and J genes are TRBV6-1 and TRBJ1-2; perhaps TRBD1 as D (5 bases). V was trimmed by 5 bases and J by 0 bases, leaving 10 bases between them. Germline lookup yields CDR1 MNHNS and CDR2 SASEGT. This CDR3 comprises 14 residues. The DNA for the CDR3 is TGTGCCAGCAGTTCAGGGATCGCTAACTATGGCTACACCTTC. Its protein product is CASSSGIANYGYTF.

This chain joins TRBV6-5 and TRBJ1-2; 8 bases are shared with TRBD1. The CDR3 runs to 13 residues. V shed 4 bases and J 7 bases; nucleotides not matched to a gene: 5. In germline, CDR1 is MNHEY, CDR2 SVGAGI. The CDR3 DNA sequence: TGTGCCAGCAGTTCGACAGGGGAGGGTGGCTACACCTTC. It specifies CASSSTGEGGYTF.

This chain joins TRBV5-1 and TRBJ2-6, with D possibly TRBD2 on 5 matching bases. The CDR3 covers 17 residues. The germline CDR1 and CDR2 sequences are SGHRS and YFSETQ. Trimming took 0 bases from V and 3 from J, leaving 13 bases between them. The CDR3 coding sequence is TGCGCCAGCAGCTTGGGGACTTCCTCGTTTGGGGCCAACGTCCTGACTTTC. Its translation: CASSLGTSSFGANVLTF.

This clone was found once. The V and J genes are TRBV6-5 and TRBJ1-1; tentative D call: TRBD1 (5 bases). The CDR3 is 16 amino acids. V gave up 0 bases and J gave up 0 bases, with 11 bases separating them. Germline V lookup: CDR1 MNHEY, CDR2 SVGAGI. The DNA of the CDR3 is TGTGCCAGCAGTTACTCGAAGGCAGGGTTGAACACTGAAGCTTTCTTT. Translating it yields CASSYSKAGLNTEAFF.

V gene TRBV6-5 combines with J gene TRBJ1-4; no reliable D call. CDR1 and CDR2 (germline): MNHEY, SVGAGI. This CDR3 region has 15 residues. Trimming took 0 bases from V and 7 from J, leaving 12 bases between them. CDR3 sequence reads: CASSYSDVGSEKLFF. DNA for the CDR3: TGTGCCAGCAGTTACTCTGACGTGGGCAGTGAAAAACTGTTTTTT.

This sequence joins TRBV19 and TRBJ1-5, with TRBD1 identical over 7 bases. In germline, CDR1 is LNHDA, CDR2 SQIVND (reference sequence). The CDR3 covers 15 residues. The ends lost 3 bases at V and 2 bases at J; junction bases unmatched: 4. The CDR3 DNA is TGTGCCAGTAGTATCAGTGGGACAGGCAATCAGCCCCAGCATTTT. Amino acids: CASSISGTGNQPQHF.

V gene TRBV9 combines with J gene TRBJ1-6, with 8 nucleotides matching TRBD1. The CDR3 covers 15 residues. The V gene end was trimmed by 3 bases and the J gene end by 7 bases; junction bases not matched to a gene: 6. The germline V gene encodes CDR1 SGDLS and CDR2 YYNGEE. In DNA form, the CDR3 reads TGTGCCAGCAGCGCAGGGGACAGGCTCAATTCACCCCTCCACTTT. Protein: CASSAGDRLNSPLHF.

This chain connects TRBV27 to TRBJ1-3, with D perhaps matching TRBD1 (5 bases). The CDR3 is 16 residues long. Trimming pared 5 bases from V and 3 bases from J, leaving 17 bases between. CDR1 MNHEY and CDR2 SMNVEV come from the germline V gene (reference sequence). The CDR3 reads CASSPRGLYRGNTIYF. CDR3 in DNA: TGTGCCAGCAGTCCGAGGGGACTGTATCGTGGAAACACCATATATTTT.

The chain combines TRBV4-3 with TRBJ2-5, with TRBD1 identical over 7 bases. Trimming removed 4 bases from V and 1 base from J; junction bases left unmatched: 6. The germline V gene encodes CDR1 LGHNA and CDR2 YSLEER. The CDR3 length is 15 residues. CDR3 sequence (DNA): TGCGCCAGCAGCCCCGTGACAGGGCCCCAAGAGACCCAGTACTTC. This gives the protein CASSPVTGPQETQYF.

The chain couples TRBV15 to TRBJ2-3; 7 positions agree with TRBD1. Germline V CDR1 and CDR2: LNHNV, YYDKDF (reference sequence). The V gene end was trimmed by 2 bases and the J gene end by 1 base; junction bases not matched to a gene: 6. The CDR3 has 16 residues. The CDR3 loop reads CATSRNRDRGTDTQYF. The CDR3 DNA reads TGTGCCACCAGCAGAAACAGGGACAGAGGCACAGATACGCAGTATTTT.

This chain connects TRBV5-6 to TRBJ2-5, with D unclear. With 1 base removed from V and 2 bases from J, the gap between germline ends came to 9 bases. There are 14 residues in the CDR3. Germline CDR1 reads SGHDT; CDR2 reads YYEEEE. CDR3 residues: CASSLYSPQETQYF. Written as DNA, the CDR3 is TGTGCCAGCAGCTTGTACAGTCCACAAGAGACCCAGTACTTC. The full variable domain, with the rest looked up from reference TRBV5-6 and TRBJ2-5, is DAGVTQSPTHLIKTRGQQVTLRCSPKSGHDTVSWYQQALGQGPQFIFQYYEEEERQRGNFPDRFSGHQFPNYSSELNVNALLLGDSALYLCASSLYSPQETQYFGPGTRLLVL.

The chain employs TRBV6-6 and TRBJ1-5; 7 positions match TRBD1. The CDR3 contains 16 residues. Germline CDR1 reads MNHNY; CDR2 reads SVGAGI (reference sequence). V gave up 6 bases and J gave up 1 base; unmatched junction bases: 9. The CDR3 reads CASRPRQGPSNQPQHF. In nucleotides, the CDR3 is TGTGCCAGCAGGCCCCGACAGGGACCGAGCAATCAGCCCCAGCATTTT.

This CDR3 reads CASSPLAGEQETQYF. The CDR3 nucleotides are TGCGCCAGCAGCCCATTAGCGGGGGAGCAAGAGACCCAGTACTTC. V is TRBV4-3 and J is TRBJ2-5, with 9 bases identical to TRBD2. The CDR3 totals 15 residues. The V gene's germline CDR1 is LGHNA and CDR2 YSLEER. Losses at the gene ends were 4 bases for V and 2 bases for J; bases not matched to a gene: 5.

The chain recombines TRBV7-2 with TRBJ1-2; D is undetermined. Deletions cut 5 bases from V and 7 bases from J, with 17 bases between. This CDR3 contains 14 residues. The germline V gene encodes CDR1 SGHTA and CDR2 FQGNSA. In nucleotides, the CDR3 is TGTGCCAGCAGCCCCAGCCCGGGGAAATCTGGCTACACCTTC. Amino acids: CASSPSPGKSGYTF.

The genes are TRBV7-9 and TRBJ2-2, with a tentative D call TRBD1 (6 bases). The CDR3 totals 17 residues. Germline CDR1 reads SEHNR; CDR2 reads FQNEAQ (reference sequence). The V gene lost 3 bases and the J gene lost 3 bases, with 17 bases spanning the gap. CDR3 region: CASSFARQVSYTGELFF. The CDR3 coding sequence is TGTGCCAGCAGCTTTGCCCGACAGGTTTCCTACACCGGGGAGCTGTTTTTT.

V is TRBV9 and J is TRBJ1-5; weak D call: TRBD1 (5 bases). Germline-derived CDR1 and CDR2 are SGDLS and YYNGEE. The CDR3 spans 14 residues. V was shortened by 0 bases and J by 6 bases, with 10 bases between the two germline ends. The CDR3 coding sequence is TGTGCCAGCAGCGTAGGGGGGGAAGGTCAGCCCCAGCATTTT. The encoded protein is CASSVGGEGQPQHF.

The rearrangement links TRBV19 to TRBJ1-5, with a weak D call TRBD1 (6 bases). Germline lookup yields CDR1 LNHDA and CDR2 SQIVND (reference sequence). With 9 bases removed from V and 14 bases from J, the gap between germline ends came to 29 bases. This CDR3 has 15 amino acids. The CDR3, as DNA: TGTGCCAGCAACAACCCCGGGACACCGATTGGTCTTGAGCATTTT. It codes for CASNNPGTPIGLEHF.

The chain couples TRBV5-5 to TRBJ2-6; D is perhaps TRBD1 (5 bases). The CDR3 totals 15 residues. Trimming shortened V by 0 bases and J by 4 bases, and 8 bases separated the two germline ends. The germline gives CDR1 SGHKS, CDR2 YYEKEE (reference sequence). The CDR3 region is CASSLEGAGANVLTF. Here the CDR3 DNA reads TGTGCCAGCAGCTTGGAAGGGGCAGGGGCCAACGTCCTGACTTTC.

This chain uses TRBV7-2 with TRBJ1-1; 8 nucleotides agree with TRBD1. Germline V gene data show CDR1 as SGHTA and CDR2 as FQGNSA. The trim removed 2 bases at V and 6 bases at J, leaving 8 bases unmatched. This CDR3 region has 15 residues. The CDR3 DNA reads TGTGCCAGCAGCTTAAAGCGGACAGGGTTATCTGAAGCTTTCTTT. Its translation: CASSLKRTGLSEAFF.

The rearrangement uses TRBV9 and TRBJ1-6, with D uncertain. CDR1 SGDLS and CDR2 YYNGEE come from the germline V gene. Trimming removed 2 bases from V and 7 bases from J, with 10 bases in between. The CDR3 is made up of 14 amino acids. The CDR3 region has the DNA TGTGCCAGCAGCGTTAGCGGCAGAAATTCACCCCTCCACTTT. Protein: CASSVSGRNSPLHF.

The CDR3 DNA reads TGTGCCAGCAAGGCGGGACTAGGTCCCTACGAGCAGTACTTC. Translation gives CASKAGLGPYEQYF. The chain joins TRBV6-4 to TRBJ2-7, with 8 bases fitting TRBD2. CDR1 MRHNA and CDR2 SNTAGT come from the germline V gene. The CDR3 runs to 14 residues. Trimming removed 7 bases from V and 2 bases from J; junction bases left unmatched: 7.

This rearrangement joins TRBV2 to TRBJ2-1; 7 nucleotides line up with TRBD1. Germline-derived CDR1 and CDR2 are SNHLY and FYNNEI. The V and J ends lost 6 bases and 4 bases, in that order; junction bases with no gene match: 9. The CDR3 is made up of 15 amino acids. CDR3 coding DNA: TGTGCCAGCAGCCTAAGGACAGGAGATTACAATGAGCAGTTCTTC. This encodes CASSLRTGDYNEQFF. The whole variable domain, filled in from reference TRBV2 and TRBJ2-1, reads EPEVTQTPSHQVTQMGQEVILRCVPISNHLYFYWYRQILGQKVEFLVSFYNNEISEKSEIFDDQFSVERPDGSNFTLKIRSTKLEDSAMYFCASSLRTGDYNEQFFGPGTRLTVL.

This rearrangement joins TRBV1 to TRBJ2-5; the D call of TRBD2 is as the table states it, not checked on the DNA. TRBV1 is a recognized pseudogene. The CDR3 is made up of 15 amino acids. The chain's CDR3 is CTSSQDRGGEETQYF. The CDR3 DNA is TGCACCAGCAGCCAAGATCGGGGGGGGGAAGAGACCCAGTACTTC.

The chain employs TRBV6-5 and TRBJ1-1; 10 bases map to TRBD1. The junction had 6 bases not matched to a gene; V was cut back by 1 base and J by 7 bases. Germline CDR1 reads MNHEY; CDR2 reads SVGAGI. CDR3 length equals 15 residues. The CDR3 loop reads CASSYWGTGDIEAFF. CDR3 sequence (DNA): TGTGCCAGCAGTTACTGGGGGACAGGGGATATTGAAGCTTTCTTT.

Only a few counts were recorded for this clone. The chain employs TRBV2 and TRBJ2-7; TRBD1 matches 10 bases. V was pared by 6 bases and J by 8 bases, with 4 bases of the junction left unmatched. The CDR3 runs to 12 residues. Germline V gene data show CDR1 as SNHLY and CDR2 as FYNNEI. CDR3 nucleotides: TGTGCCAGCAGAGGGGACAGGGGACAGCAGTACTTC. This encodes CASRGDRGQQYF.